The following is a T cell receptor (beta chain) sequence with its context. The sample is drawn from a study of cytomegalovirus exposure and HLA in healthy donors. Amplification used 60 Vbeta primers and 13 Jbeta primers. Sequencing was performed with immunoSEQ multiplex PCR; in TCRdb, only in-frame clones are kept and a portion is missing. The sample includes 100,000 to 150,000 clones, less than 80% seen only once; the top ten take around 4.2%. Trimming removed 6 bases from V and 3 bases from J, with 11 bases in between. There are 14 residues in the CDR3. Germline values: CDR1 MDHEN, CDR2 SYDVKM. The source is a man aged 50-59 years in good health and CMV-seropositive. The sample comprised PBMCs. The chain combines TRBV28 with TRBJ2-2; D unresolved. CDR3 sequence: CASSPTSHTGELFF. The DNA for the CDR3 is TGTGCCAGCAGCCCTACGTCCCACACCGGGGAGCTGTTTTTT. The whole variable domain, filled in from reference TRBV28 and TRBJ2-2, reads DVKVTQSSRYLVKRTGEKVFLECVQDMDHENMFWYRQDPGLGLRLIYFSYDVKMKEKGDIPEGYSVSREKKERFSLILESASTNQTSMYLCASSPTSHTGELFFGEGSRLTVL.